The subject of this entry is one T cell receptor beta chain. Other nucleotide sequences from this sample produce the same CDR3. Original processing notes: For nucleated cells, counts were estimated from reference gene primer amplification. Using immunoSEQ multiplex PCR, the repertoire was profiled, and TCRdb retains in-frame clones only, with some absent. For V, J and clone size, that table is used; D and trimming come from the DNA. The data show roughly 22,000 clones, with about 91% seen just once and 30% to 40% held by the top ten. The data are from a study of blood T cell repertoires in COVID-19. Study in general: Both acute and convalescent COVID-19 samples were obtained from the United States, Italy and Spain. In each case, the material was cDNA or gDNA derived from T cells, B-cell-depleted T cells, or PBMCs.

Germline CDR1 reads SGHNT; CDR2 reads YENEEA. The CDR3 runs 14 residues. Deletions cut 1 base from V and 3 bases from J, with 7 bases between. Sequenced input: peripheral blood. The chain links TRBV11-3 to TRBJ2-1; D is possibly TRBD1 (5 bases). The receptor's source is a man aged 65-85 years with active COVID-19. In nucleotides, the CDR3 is TGTGCCAGCAGCTTAGGGGGCAGCTACAATGAGCAGTTCTTC. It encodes CASSLGGSYNEQFF.